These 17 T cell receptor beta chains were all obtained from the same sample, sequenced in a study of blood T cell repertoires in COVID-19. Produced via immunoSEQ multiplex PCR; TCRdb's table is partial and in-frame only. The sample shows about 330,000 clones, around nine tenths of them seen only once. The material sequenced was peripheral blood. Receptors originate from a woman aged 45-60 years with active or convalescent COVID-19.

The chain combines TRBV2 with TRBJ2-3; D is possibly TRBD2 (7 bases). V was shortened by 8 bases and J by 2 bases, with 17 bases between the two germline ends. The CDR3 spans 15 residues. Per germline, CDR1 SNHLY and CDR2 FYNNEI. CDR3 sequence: CASGGAIRATDTQYF. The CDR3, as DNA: TGTGCCAGCGGGGGGGCGATACGGGCCACAGATACGCAGTATTTT.

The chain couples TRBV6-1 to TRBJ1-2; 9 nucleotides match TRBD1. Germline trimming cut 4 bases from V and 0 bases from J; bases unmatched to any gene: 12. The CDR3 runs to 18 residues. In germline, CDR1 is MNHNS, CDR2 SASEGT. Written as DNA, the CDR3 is TGTGCCAGCAGTGGGGCCCCGGGACAGGGACCTTCTAACTATGGCTACACCTTC. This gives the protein CASSGAPGQGPSNYGYTF.

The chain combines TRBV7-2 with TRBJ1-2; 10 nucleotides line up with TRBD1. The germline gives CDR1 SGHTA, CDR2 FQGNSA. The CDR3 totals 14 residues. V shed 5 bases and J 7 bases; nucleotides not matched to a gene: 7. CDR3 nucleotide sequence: TGTGCCAGCAGCCCGGACAGGGGGTTGATTGGCTACACCTTC. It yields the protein CASSPDRGLIGYTF.

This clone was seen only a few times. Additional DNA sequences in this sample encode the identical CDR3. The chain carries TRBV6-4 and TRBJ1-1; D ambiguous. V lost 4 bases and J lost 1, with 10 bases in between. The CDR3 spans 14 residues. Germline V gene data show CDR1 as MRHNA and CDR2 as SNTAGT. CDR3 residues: CASSASPGNTEAFF. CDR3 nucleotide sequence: TGTGCCAGCAGTGCCAGTCCGGGGAACACTGAAGCTTTCTTT.

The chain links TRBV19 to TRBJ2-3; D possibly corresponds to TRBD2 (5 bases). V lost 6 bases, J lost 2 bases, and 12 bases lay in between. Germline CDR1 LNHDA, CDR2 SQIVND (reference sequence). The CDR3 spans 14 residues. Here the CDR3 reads CASRRTRNTDTQYF. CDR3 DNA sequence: TGTGCCAGTAGGAGGACTCGAAACACAGATACGCAGTATTTT.

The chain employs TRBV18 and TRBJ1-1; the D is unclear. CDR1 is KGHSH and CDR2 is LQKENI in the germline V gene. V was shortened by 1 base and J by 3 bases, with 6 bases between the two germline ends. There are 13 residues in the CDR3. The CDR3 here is CASSPRQDTEAFF. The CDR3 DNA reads TGTGCCAGCTCACCACGGCAGGACACTGAAGCTTTCTTT.

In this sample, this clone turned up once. CDR3 nucleotides: TGTGCCAGCAGCTCCCTGACAGGCCAGAACACTGAAGCTTTCTTT. It codes for CASSSLTGQNTEAFF. The chain carries TRBV9 and TRBJ1-1, with a tentative D call TRBD1 (6 bases). V shed 4 bases and J shed 1 base, with 14 bases lying between them. CDR3 length equals 15 residues. The V gene's germline CDR1 is SGDLS and CDR2 YYNGEE.

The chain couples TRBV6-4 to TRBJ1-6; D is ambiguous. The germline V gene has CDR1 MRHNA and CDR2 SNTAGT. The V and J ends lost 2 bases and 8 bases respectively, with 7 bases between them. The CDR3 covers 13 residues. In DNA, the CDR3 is TGTGCCAGCAGTGACAGGGAGGATTCACCCCTCCACTTT. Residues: CASSDREDSPLHF.

CDR3 amino acids: CASSPDRGDTQYF. The CDR3 DNA reads TGTGCCAGCAGCCCCGACAGGGGAGATACGCAGTATTTT. The chain is built from TRBV7-2 and TRBJ2-3; 8 bases fit TRBD1. Per germline, CDR1 SGHTA and CDR2 FQGNSA. Germline trimming cut 5 bases from V and 5 bases from J; bases unmatched to any gene: 3. The CDR3 is 13 amino acids. The whole variable domain, filled in from reference TRBV7-2 and TRBJ2-3, reads GAGVSQSPSNKVTEKGKDVELRCDPISGHTALYWYRQSLGQGLEFLIYFQGNSAPDKSGLPSDRFSAERTGGSVSTLTIQRTQQEDSAVYLCASSPDRGDTQYFGPGTRLTVL.

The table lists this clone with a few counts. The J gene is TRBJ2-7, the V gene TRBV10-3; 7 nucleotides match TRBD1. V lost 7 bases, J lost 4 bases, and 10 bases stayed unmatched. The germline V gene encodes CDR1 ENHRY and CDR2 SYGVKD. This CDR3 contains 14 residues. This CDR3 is CAIKVRDSEYEQYF. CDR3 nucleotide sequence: TGTGCCATCAAAGTCCGGGACAGCGAATACGAGCAGTACTTC.

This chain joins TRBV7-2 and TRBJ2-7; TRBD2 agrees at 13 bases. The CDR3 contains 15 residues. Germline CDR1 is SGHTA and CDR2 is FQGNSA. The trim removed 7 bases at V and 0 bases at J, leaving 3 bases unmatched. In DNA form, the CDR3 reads TGTGCCAGCAAGGGGACTAGCGGGGACTCCTACGAGCAGTACTTC. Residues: CASKGTSGDSYEQYF.

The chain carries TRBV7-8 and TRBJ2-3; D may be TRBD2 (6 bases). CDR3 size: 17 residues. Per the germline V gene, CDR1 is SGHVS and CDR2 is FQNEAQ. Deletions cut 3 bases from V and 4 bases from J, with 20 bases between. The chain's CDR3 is CASSFGTSTGLADTQYF. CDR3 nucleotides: TGTGCCAGCAGCTTTGGGACTTCCACAGGCTTGGCAGATACGCAGTATTTT.

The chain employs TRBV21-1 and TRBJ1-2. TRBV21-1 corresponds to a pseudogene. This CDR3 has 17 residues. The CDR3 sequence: CASPTSGKAASRYGYTF. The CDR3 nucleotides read TGTGCCAGCCCAACTTCCGGGAAGGCCGCTAGCAGGTATGGCTACACCTTC.

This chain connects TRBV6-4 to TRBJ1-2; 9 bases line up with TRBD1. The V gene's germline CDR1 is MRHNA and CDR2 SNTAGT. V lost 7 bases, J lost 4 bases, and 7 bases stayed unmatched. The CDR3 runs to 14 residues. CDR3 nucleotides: TGTGCCAGCAATCCGACAGGGGGAAGCTATGGCTACACCTTC. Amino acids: CASNPTGGSYGYTF.

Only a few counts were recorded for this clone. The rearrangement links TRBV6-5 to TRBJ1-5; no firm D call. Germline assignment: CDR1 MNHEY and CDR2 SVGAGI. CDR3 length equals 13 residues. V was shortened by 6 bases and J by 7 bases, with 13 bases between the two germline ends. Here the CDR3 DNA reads TGTGCCAGCAGGGCCCTATTCGGGCAGCCCCAGCATTTT. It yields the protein CASRALFGQPQHF.

CDR3 sequence reads: CASSIETDLYQPQHF. Here the CDR3 DNA reads TGTGCCAGTAGTATAGAGACAGACTTGTATCAGCCCCAGCATTTT. The J gene is TRBJ1-5, the V gene TRBV19; D perhaps matches TRBD1 (5 bases). V was pared by 0 bases and J by 5 bases, with 11 bases between. The germline V gene has CDR1 LNHDA and CDR2 SQIVND (reference sequence). The CDR3 is 15 amino acids. Based on the CDR3 plus reference TRBV19 and TRBJ1-5, the full variable domain is DGGITQSPKYLFRKEGQNVTLSCEQNLNHDAMYWYRQDPGQGLRLIYYSQIVNDFQKGDIAEGYSVSREKKESFPLTVTSAQKNPTAFYLCASSIETDLYQPQHFGDGTRLSIL.

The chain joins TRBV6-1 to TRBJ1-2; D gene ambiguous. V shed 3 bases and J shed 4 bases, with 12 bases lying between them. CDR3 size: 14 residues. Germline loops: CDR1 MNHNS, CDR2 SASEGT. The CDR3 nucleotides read TGTGCCAGCAGTGAGAGCCTGCGCGGCTATGGCTACACCTTC. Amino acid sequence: CASSESLRGYGYTF.